Each of the 10 T cell receptor beta chains below was sequenced from the same sample in a study of tumor-infiltrating lymphocytes in localized non-small cell lung cancer. Using immunoSEQ multiplex PCR, the repertoire was profiled, and TCRdb retains in-frame clones only, with some absent. The sample holds thousands of clones, about 71% seen once. What was sequenced was uninvolved lung tissue not adjacent to the tumor. The receptors were gathered from a human donor with non-small cell lung cancer.

This chain joins TRBV11-3 and TRBJ2-7, with 8 bases fitting TRBD1. V shed 1 base and J 2 bases; nucleotides not matched to a gene: 10. This CDR3 comprises 17 residues. Germline V CDR1 and CDR2: SGHNT, YENEEA. The CDR3: CASSLGDRLCVTYEQYF. The CDR3 region has the DNA TGTGCCAGCAGCTTAGGGGACAGGCTTTGTGTCACCTACGAGCAGTACTTC.

DNA of the CDR3: TGTGCCAGCAGCGTGGCGTTGAGCACAGATACGCAGTATTTT. It translates to CASSVALSTDTQYF. The J gene is TRBJ2-3, the V gene TRBV9, with D uncertain. The CDR3 runs 14 residues. V gave up 2 bases and J gave up 0 bases, with 7 bases separating them. The germline V gene has CDR1 SGDLS and CDR2 YYNGEE.

The chain employs TRBV6-1 and TRBJ2-7, with 9 bases identical to TRBD1. The junction had 2 bases not matched to a gene; V was cut back by 5 bases and J by 3 bases. This CDR3 has 13 residues. Per the germline V gene, CDR1 is MNHNS and CDR2 is SASEGT. The CDR3 is CASSSTGGYEQYF. The CDR3 coding sequence is TGTGCCAGCAGTTCGACAGGGGGCTACGAGCAGTACTTC.

The CDR3 nucleotides are TGTGCCAGCAGTTCTTTGACCTCAGGGTCTGGATACGAGCAGTACTTC. Translation gives CASSSLTSGSGYEQYF. This sequence joins TRBV27 and TRBJ2-7, with D possibly matching TRBD1 (5 bases). Per germline, CDR1 MNHEY and CDR2 SMNVEV (reference sequence). The CDR3 extends over 16 amino acids. V was cut by 4 bases and J by 4 bases, with 20 bases left in between.

The V call is TRBV10-3, the J call TRBJ2-3; D perhaps matches TRBD1 (8 bases). V lost 2 bases and J 5 bases, leaving 17 bases between the germline ends. This CDR3 comprises 16 residues. Germline assignment: CDR1 ENHRY and CDR2 SYGVKD. The CDR3 here is CAISELGQGGGDTQYF. CDR3 DNA sequence: TGTGCCATCAGTGAGCTTGGACAGGGAGGGGGAGATACGCAGTATTTT.

The V call is TRBV28, the J call TRBJ2-3; D remains unclear. The V and J ends lost 6 bases and 6 bases respectively, with 10 bases between them. Germline V CDR1 and CDR2: MDHEN, SYDVKM. This CDR3 has 12 residues. The CDR3 sequence is CASSPNMDTQYF. CDR3 nucleotides: TGTGCCAGCAGCCCCAACATGGATACGCAGTATTTT.

The gene calls are TRBV7-9 and TRBJ1-2; D perhaps matches TRBD1 (6 bases). The germline V and J ends were trimmed by 0 bases and 4 bases, with 15 bases remaining between them. CDR1 and CDR2 from the germline V gene are SEHNR and FQNEAQ (reference sequence). There are 16 residues in the CDR3. The CDR3 loop reads CASSLAEGGGSYGYTF. In DNA form, the CDR3 reads TGTGCCAGCAGCTTAGCGGAGGGAGGGGGTAGCTATGGCTACACCTTC.

The chain employs TRBV6-4 and TRBJ1-5, with D maybe TRBD1 (6 bases). The CDR3 is 13 residues long. The germline V gene has CDR1 MRHNA and CDR2 SNTAGT. V lost 6 bases to trimming and J lost 4 bases, with 10 bases between them. CDR3 in amino acids: CASSEQGNQPQHF. The CDR3, as DNA: TGTGCCAGCAGCGAACAGGGAAATCAGCCCCAGCATTTT.

Sample share makes this clone medium-sized. The genes are TRBV9 and TRBJ2-7; D is perhaps TRBD1 or TRBD2 (5 bases each). Germline CDR1 and CDR2: SGDLS and YYNGEE. The CDR3 consists of 14 residues. Trimming left V 3 bases short and J 3 bases short, with 13 bases between. The CDR3 loop is CASSAPGQNYEQYF. The CDR3 coding sequence is TGTGCCAGCAGCGCACCGGGGCAGAACTACGAGCAGTACTTC.

V and J are TRBV6-5 and TRBJ2-2; D not resolved. The CDR3 is 13 amino acids. CDR1 is MNHEY, CDR2 SVGAGI, per germline. The ends were cut back, 4 bases at V and 5 bases at J, with 8 bases in the middle. CDR3: CASSSSQTGELFF. CDR3 nucleotide sequence: TGTGCCAGCAGTTCCTCGCAGACCGGGGAGCTGTTTTTT.